This TCR beta chain appears in the sequencing data of a study of CD8 T cells in ankylosing spondylitis. Study-level results: Disease-linked clones displayed a CD8+ phenotype and appeared relatively rarely in peripheral blood. Some motif variants were previously reported in reactive arthritis synovial fluid and blood.

With regard to this clonotype: Its antigen is not identified.

Scientists made TCR beta libraries using quantitative 5'-RACE with molecular barcodes. Via MiXCR, TCRdb re-called the 5' RACE reads, giving one row per CDR3 protein. The table includes 150,000 to 250,000 distinct CDR3 sequences, about 13% detected once. V gave up 6 bases and J gave up 3 bases; unmatched junction bases: 3. Germline assignment: CDR1 SNHLY and CDR2 FYNNEI. The CDR3 consists of 14 residues. The rearrangement joins TRBV2 to TRBJ1-5; 9 nucleotides agree with TRBD1. The sequence came from a male donor with ankylosing spondylitis or in good health (not recorded which). Material: blood, either unsorted or a sorted T cell fraction (not recorded which). The DNA for the CDR3 is TGTGCCAGCAGGGGGACAGGGACCAATCAGCCCCAGCATTTT. Translation: CASRGTGTNQPQHF.